This T cell receptor beta chain originates from a study of CD8+CD57+ T cells in acquired aplastic anemia. On the study more broadly: DNA per sorted CD4+ or CD8+ sample ranged about 0.19 to 30 ug, averaging about 3.4 ug. CD4+ cell libraries from healthy donors averaged about 11 million reads.

Study results and caveats: The study identified around 28 CD8+ CDR3 sequences shared by patients and controls. For CD8+ Simpson's diversity, patients and controls showed no significant difference.

CDR3 length: 12 amino acids. Per the germline V gene, CDR1 is LNHNV and CDR2 is YYDKDF (reference sequence). Trimming shortened V by 5 bases and J by 1 base, and 5 bases separated the two germline ends. CDR3 and TCR beta VDJ profiling relied on a genomic DNA template. TCRdb reprocessed the reads with MiXCR, giving one entry per CDR3 protein. The sample lists approximately 81,000 distinct CDR3 sequences, more than 40% seen once, with about 66% in the top ten. Remarks on this clonotype: Its antigen remains unidentified.

Sequenced input: sorted CD4+, CD8+, or CD8+CD57+ T cells (not recorded which) from PBMCs. The TCR originated in a human donor in good health, serving as a control. The rearrangement links TRBV15 to TRBJ2-5; D uncertain. CDR3 protein: CATSFGQETQYF. The CDR3 DNA is TGTGCCACCAGCTTCGGCCAAGAGACCCAGTACTTC.